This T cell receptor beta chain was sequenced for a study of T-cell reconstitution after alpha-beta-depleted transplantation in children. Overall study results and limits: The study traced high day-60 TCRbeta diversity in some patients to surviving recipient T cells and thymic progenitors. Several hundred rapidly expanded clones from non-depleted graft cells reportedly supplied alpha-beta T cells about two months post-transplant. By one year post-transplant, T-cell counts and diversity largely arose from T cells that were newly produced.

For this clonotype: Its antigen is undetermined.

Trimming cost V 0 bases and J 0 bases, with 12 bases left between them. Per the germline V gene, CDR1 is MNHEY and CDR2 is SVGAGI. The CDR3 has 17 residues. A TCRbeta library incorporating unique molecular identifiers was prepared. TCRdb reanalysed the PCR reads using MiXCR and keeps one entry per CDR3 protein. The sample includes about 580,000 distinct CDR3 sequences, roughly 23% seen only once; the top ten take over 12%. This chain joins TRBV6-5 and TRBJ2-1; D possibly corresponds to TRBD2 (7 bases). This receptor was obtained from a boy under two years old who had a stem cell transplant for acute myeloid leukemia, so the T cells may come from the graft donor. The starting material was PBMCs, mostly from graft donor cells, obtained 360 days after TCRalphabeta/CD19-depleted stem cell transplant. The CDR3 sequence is CASSYSGGGASYNEQFF. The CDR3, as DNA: TGTGCCAGCAGTTACTCGGGGGGGGGCGCCTCCTACAATGAGCAGTTCTTC.